The clone carrying this T cell receptor (beta chain) came up many times. The target antigen is unknown. One entry per CDR3 protein results from TCRdb running MiXCR on the multiplex PCR reads. The repertoire holds around 300,000 distinct CDR3 sequences, with 30% as singletons. The length of the CDR3 is 14 residues. Germline assignment: CDR1 SGDLS and CDR2 YYNGEE. V shed 0 bases and J shed 2 bases, with 8 bases lying between them. Breast cancer patients provided tissue from their axillary draining lymph nodes. This sample is part of a study of breast tumors, draining lymph nodes, adjacent tissues. Study results and caveats: Compared with basal-like, luminal-like tumors shared significantly more repertoire with nontumor tissue.

This chain joins TRBV9 and TRBJ1-2, with D unresolved. This clonotype originated in a female donor with breast cancer. Some clones in this sample may be carry-over from other donors' samples. The specimen was axillary lymph node tissue. The CDR3 sequence is CASSVALGNYGYTF. The CDR3 DNA follows: TGTGCCAGCAGCGTAGCCTTGGGAAACTATGGCTACACCTTC.